This TCR beta chain was sequenced in a study of neoadjuvant anti-PD-1 for oral cavity cancer. Data came from immunoSEQ multiplex PCR; TCRdb stores just in-frame clones and leaves some out. The sample contains 11,000 to 15,000 clones, around 75% of which appear only once. This clone was seen a handful of times. Germline CDR1 reads MDHEN; CDR2 reads SYDVKM. CDR3 size: 14 residues. V was trimmed by 3 bases and J by 3 bases, leaving 11 bases between them. The clonotype originates from a person aged 35-80 years with oral cavity squamous cell carcinoma. The chain couples TRBV28 to TRBJ1-2; possible D gene TRBD1, 5 bases. Specimen: PBMCs, collected before nivolumab (anti-PD-1) treatment. In DNA, the CDR3 is TGTGCCAGCAGTTTGCCTCTGGGGGACTATGGCTACACCTTC. Translated, it gives CASSLPLGDYGYTF.